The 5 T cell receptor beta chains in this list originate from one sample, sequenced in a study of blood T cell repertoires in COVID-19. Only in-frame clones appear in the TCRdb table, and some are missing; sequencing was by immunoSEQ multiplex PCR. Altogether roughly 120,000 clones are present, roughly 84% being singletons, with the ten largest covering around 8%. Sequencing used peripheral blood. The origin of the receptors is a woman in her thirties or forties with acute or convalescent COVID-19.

CDR3 in DNA: TGCAGTGCCCCGGTACAGGGTAGAGCTTTCTTT. Translating it yields CSAPVQGRAFF. The V gene is TRBV20-1, the J gene TRBJ1-1, with D possibly being TRBD1 (6 bases). Germline V gene sequence: CDR1 DFQATT, CDR2 SNEGSKA (reference sequence). CDR3 length: 11 residues. V lost 6 bases, J lost 10 bases, and 15 bases lay in between.

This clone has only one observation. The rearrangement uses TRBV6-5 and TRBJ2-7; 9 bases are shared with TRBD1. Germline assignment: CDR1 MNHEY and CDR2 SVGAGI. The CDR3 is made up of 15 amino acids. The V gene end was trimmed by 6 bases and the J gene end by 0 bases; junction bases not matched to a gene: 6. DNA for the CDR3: TGTGCCAGCAGGGCGGACAGGGGAAGCTCCTACGAGCAGTACTTC. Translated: CASRADRGSSYEQYF.

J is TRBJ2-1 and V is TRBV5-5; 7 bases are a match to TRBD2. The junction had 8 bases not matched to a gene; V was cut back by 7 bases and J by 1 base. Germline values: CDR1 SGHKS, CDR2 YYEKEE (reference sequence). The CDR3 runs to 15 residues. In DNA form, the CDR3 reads TGTGCCAGCGCTTTGGGGACTATATCCTACAATGAGCAGTTCTTC. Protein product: CASALGTISYNEQFF.

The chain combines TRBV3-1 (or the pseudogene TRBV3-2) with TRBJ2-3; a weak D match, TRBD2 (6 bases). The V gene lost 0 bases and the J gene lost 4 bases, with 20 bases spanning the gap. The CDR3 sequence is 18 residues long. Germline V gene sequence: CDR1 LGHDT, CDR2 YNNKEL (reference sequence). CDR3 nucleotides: TGTGCCAGCAGCCAAGAAAGTGCCCGACTAGAGGTCCCAGATACGCAGTATTTT. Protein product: CASSQESARLEVPDTQYF.

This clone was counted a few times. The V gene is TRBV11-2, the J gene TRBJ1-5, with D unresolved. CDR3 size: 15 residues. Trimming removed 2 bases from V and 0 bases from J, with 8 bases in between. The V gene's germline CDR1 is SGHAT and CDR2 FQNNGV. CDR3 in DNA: TGTGCCAGCAGCTTAACGGGTAATAGCAATCAGCCCCAGCATTTT. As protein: CASSLTGNSNQPQHF.